This T cell receptor beta chain was identified during a study of T cells in Graves' hyperthyroidism and ophthalmopathy. This clonotype was found a few times. Deletions cut 2 bases from V and 3 bases from J, with 14 bases between. CDR1 and CDR2 (germline): MNHEY, SVGEGT. The CDR3 is made up of 15 amino acids. The source material, RNA transcripts, was used to amplify TCR beta CDR3 regions. Researchers ran a first-round RT-PCR on the TCR CDR3 using the HTBI primer set. TCRdb fed the multiplex PCR reads into MiXCR, producing one record per CDR3 protein. The data contain hundreds of thousands of distinct CDR3 sequences, about a sixth of them singletons.

The rearrangement joins TRBV6-2 or TRBV6-3 to TRBJ2-7; maybe TRBD1 (5 bases). The sequence was collected from a woman aged 40 to 49 with Graves' ophthalmopathy. The sequenced sample was blood. The CDR3 region has the DNA TGTGCCAGCAGTTACCGGCAGGGAAGAAACTACGAGCAGTACTTC. Translated, it gives CASSYRQGRNYEQYF.